This T cell receptor (beta chain) is from a study of identical twins. One entry per CDR3 protein results from TCRdb running MiXCR on the 5' RACE reads. The table lists about 300,000 distinct CDR3 sequences, around 12% of them singletons. This clonotype occurred many times. The same sample was also studied in work on yellow fever vaccine responses in identical twins.

The specimen sequenced was CD8+ T cells sorted from blood. The sequence was collected from a woman under 30 in good health.

The CDR3 DNA follows: TGTGCCAGCACCTTCAAGGCACCTACCTACGAGCAGTACTTC. Amino acids: CASTFKAPTYEQYF. The V gene is TRBV12-3 or TRBV12-4, the J gene TRBJ2-7; D unclear. Trimming pared 7 bases from V and 2 bases from J, leaving 15 bases between. There are 14 residues in the CDR3.